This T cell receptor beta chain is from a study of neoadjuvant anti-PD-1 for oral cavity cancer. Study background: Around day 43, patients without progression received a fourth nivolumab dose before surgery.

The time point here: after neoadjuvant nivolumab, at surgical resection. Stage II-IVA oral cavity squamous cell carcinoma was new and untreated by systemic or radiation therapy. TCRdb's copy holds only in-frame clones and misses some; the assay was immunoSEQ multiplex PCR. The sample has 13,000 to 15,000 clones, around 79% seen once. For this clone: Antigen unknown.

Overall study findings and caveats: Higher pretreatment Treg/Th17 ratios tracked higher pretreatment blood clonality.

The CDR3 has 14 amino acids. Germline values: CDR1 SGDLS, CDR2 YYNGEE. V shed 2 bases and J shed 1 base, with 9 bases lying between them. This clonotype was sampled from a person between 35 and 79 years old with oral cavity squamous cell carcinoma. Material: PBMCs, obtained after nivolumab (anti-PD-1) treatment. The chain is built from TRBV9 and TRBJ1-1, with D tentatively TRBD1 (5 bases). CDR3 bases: TGTGCCAGCAGCGTTCAGGGCTCGAACACTGAAGCTTTCTTT. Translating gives CASSVQGSNTEAFF.